This T cell receptor (beta chain) was profiled in a study of TIL therapy for anti-PD-1-resistant metastatic lung cancer (dated by TCRdb to 2020 to 2023). The study in broad terms: Among the enrolled patients, the median age was approximately 56 years (range roughly 35-80), and the median tumor PD-L1 proportion score was roughly 6%. Across the cohort, whole-exome sequencing showed a median non-synonymous tumor mutation burden of 1.5 mutations per megabase. Tumor and peripheral blood T cell receptor beta sequencing was used to track clonotypes across tumor, expanded TIL product and serial blood samples. Most of the cohort had lung adenocarcinoma, a few tumors were EGFR-mutant and two were ALK-rearranged, and half of the patients were current or former smokers.

V and J are trimmed by 3 bases and 5 bases, and the gene matches miss 3 bases of the junction. Including the terminal cysteine and phenylalanine, the CDR3 comprises 13 residues. Of all the DNA, just the CDR3 is kept, 39 bases in frame from base 1. The germline V gene specifies SGDLS as CDR1 and YYNGEE as CDR2. Summary of the overall study and its limitations: The cohort was highly selected, with more treatment-naive, never-smoker and oncogene-addicted patients than typical, limiting generalizability. Higher clonality and lower diversity were observed in expanded TIL cultures than in baseline intratumoral T cells (median clonality approximately 6.4% vs 31%, p < 0.0001). The study protocol defined all tumor marker inferences as exploratory. Clonal turnover during TIL culture was high, and many clones enriched in the product were not detected in the baseline tumor, suggesting clonal contraction instead of faithful expansion.

The time point label here, explained by the study, means: pre-treatment sample, taken before nivolumab and TIL therapy. Baseline tumor samples were excised metastases, mostly pleural nodules or supraclavicular lymph nodes, from the same resection used to grow TIL. Before any PD-1/PD-L1 blockade was given, tumors were harvested, nivolumab was then administered, and patients who progressed went on to receive lymphodepletion, an infusion of expanded TIL, and IL-2. Between late 2017 and early 2020, a dual-center phase I trial enrolled adults who had stage 4 NSCLC. The samples were obtained from a phase I trial that was single-arm and open-label and tested tumor-infiltrating lymphocyte therapy combined with nivolumab in advanced non-small cell lung cancer. Parts of each resected tumor were snap-frozen in liquid nitrogen and kept at -80 degrees C. Tumor regions of interest were selected on H&E sections by laser-capture macrodissection, were pulverized into roughly 16 mg aliquots, and were extracted with Qiagen Allprep kits.

TCR beta CDR3 regions were amplified from genomic DNA with the immunoSEQ v3 hsTCRB kit using bias-controlled multiplex PCR. The TCR libraries were sequenced on an Illumina NextSeq 500 to 1.5 million to 2.5 million read pairs for survey level or about 4.5-6 million read pairs for deep level. The study's processing was this. Clonality was reported by immunoSEQ Analyzer software, which also assigned V, D and J genes and filtered out non-productive sequences. Repertoires were compared by productive Simpson clonality and by the Morisita overlap index of productive TRB rearrangements between infused TIL and blood. TCRdb took this table from immuneACCESS and kept in-frame rearrangements with V and J called. Such tables lack part of the clones; where checked against another copy, unresolved V genes explain under half of the gap, and the rest is unexplained. The DNA gave D and trimming, while V, J and clone size come from that table. A total of approximately 24,000 clones appear in this sample, roughly two thirds of them only once. The ten largest clones take up about 6.9% of the sample.

This clone was counted a few times. The specificity of this receptor is unknown. Base qualities are not recorded, but no much larger clone differs from it by a single base. The sequence was obtained from a person aged 25-80 years with non-small cell lung cancer. The sequenced sample was tumor tissue, obtained at baseline. The chain uses TRBV9 and TRBJ1-1, and TRBD1 matches 8 of the central bases. CDR3 sequence: CASSDGQGTEAFF. The DNA reads TGTGCCAGCAGCGACGGACAGGGAACTGAAGCTTTCTTT.